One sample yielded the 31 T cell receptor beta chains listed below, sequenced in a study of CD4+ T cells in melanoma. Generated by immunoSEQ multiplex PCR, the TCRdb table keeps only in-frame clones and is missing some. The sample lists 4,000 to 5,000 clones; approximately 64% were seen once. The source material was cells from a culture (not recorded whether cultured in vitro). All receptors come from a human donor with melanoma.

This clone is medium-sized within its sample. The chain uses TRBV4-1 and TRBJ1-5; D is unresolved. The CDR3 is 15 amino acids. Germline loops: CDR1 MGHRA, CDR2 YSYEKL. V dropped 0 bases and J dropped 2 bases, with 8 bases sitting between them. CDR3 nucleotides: TGCGCCAGCAGCCAAGAGGCGCCGGGCAATCAGCCCCAGCATTTT. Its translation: CASSQEAPGNQPQHF.

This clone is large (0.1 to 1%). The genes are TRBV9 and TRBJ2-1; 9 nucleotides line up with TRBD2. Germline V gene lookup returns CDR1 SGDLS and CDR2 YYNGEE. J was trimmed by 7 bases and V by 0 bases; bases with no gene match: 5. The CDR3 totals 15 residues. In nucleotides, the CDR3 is TGTGCCAGCAGCGTAGAGGGACTAGCAGCGAATGAGCAGTTCTTC. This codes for CASSVEGLAANEQFF.

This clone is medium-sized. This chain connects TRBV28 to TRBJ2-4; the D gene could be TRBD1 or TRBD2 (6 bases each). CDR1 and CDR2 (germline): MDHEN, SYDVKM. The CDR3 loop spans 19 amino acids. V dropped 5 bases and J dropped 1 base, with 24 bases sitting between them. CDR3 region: CASSTRDFLRGRAKNIQYF. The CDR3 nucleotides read TGTGCCAGCAGTACGAGGGACTTTCTCAGGGGAAGGGCCAAAAACATTCAGTACTTC.

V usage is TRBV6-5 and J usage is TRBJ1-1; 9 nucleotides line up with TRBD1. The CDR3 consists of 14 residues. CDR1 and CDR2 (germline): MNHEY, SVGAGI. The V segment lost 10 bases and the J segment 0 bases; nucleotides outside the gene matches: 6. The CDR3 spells CATADRGLNTEAFF. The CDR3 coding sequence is TGTGCCACCGCGGACAGGGGTTTGAACACTGAAGCTTTCTTT.

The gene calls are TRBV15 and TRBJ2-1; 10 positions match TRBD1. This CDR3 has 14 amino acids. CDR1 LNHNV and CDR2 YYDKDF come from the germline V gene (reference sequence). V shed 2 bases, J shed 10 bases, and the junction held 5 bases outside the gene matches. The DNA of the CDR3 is TGTGCCACCAGCAGACGGGGACAGGGGAGCGAGCAGTTCTTC. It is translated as CATSRRGQGSEQFF. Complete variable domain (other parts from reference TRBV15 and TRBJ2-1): DAMVIQNPRYQVTQFGKPVTLSCSQTLNHNVMYWYQQKSSQAPKLLFHYYDKDFNNEADTPDNFQSRRPNTSFCFLDIRSPGLGDTAMYLCATSRRGQGSEQFFGPGTRLTVL.

The CDR3 loop is CASRGGGTENSPLHF. The CDR3 nucleotides read TGCGCCAGCAGAGGGGGGGGGACAGAAAATTCACCCCTCCACTTT. The chain employs TRBV5-1 and TRBJ1-6, with 7 bases matching TRBD1. Germline V CDR1 and CDR2: SGHRS, YFSETQ. This CDR3 region has 15 residues. The junction had 9 bases not matched to a gene; V was cut back by 5 bases and J by 7 bases.

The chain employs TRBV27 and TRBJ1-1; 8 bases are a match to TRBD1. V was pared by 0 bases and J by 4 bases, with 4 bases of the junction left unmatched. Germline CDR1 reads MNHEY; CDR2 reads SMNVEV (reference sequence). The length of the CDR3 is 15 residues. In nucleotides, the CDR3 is TGTGCCAGCAGTTTATCGAGGACAGGGCCCACTGAAGCTTTCTTT. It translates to CASSLSRTGPTEAFF.

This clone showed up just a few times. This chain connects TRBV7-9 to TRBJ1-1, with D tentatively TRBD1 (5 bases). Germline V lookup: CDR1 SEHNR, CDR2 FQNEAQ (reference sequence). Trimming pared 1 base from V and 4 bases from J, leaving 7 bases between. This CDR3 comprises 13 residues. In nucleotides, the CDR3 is TGTGCCAGCAGCTTAGACCAGGGCACTGAAGCTTTCTTT. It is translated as CASSLDQGTEAFF.

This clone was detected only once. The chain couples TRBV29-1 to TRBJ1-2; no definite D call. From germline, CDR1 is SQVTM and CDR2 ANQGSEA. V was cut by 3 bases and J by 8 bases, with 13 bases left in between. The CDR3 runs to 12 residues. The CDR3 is CSVEGEQRGYTF. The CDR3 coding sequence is TGCAGCGTTGAGGGAGAGCAGAGGGGCTACACCTTC.

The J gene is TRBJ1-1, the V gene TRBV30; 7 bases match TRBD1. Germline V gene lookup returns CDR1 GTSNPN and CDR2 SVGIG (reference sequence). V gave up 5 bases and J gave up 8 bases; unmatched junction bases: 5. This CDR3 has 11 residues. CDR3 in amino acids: CAWEEDREAFF. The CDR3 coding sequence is TGTGCCTGGGAGGAGGACAGGGAAGCTTTCTTT.

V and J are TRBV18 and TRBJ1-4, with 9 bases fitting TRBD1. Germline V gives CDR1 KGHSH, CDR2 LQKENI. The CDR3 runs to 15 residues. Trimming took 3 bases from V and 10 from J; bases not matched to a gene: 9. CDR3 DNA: TGTGCCAGCTCACCCGCCGGGACAGGGATCGCAAAACTGTTTTTT. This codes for CASSPAGTGIAKLFF.

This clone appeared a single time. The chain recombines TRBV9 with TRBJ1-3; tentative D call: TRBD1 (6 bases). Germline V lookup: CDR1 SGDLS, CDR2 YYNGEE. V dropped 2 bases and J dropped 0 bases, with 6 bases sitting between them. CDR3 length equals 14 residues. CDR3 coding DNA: TGTGCCAGCAGCGTGGACAGCTCTGGAAACACCATATATTTT. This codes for CASSVDSSGNTIYF.

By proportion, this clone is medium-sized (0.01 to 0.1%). CDR3 DNA sequence: TGCAGCGTTGAAAGGAAACTCCGGGGCTACACCTTC. Translating gives CSVERKLRGYTF. The genes are TRBV29-1 and TRBJ1-2; D remains ambiguous. The CDR3 loop spans 12 amino acids. The V end lost 2 bases, the J end lost 8 bases, and 12 bases lay between the germline ends. The V gene's germline CDR1 is SQVTM and CDR2 ANQGSEA.

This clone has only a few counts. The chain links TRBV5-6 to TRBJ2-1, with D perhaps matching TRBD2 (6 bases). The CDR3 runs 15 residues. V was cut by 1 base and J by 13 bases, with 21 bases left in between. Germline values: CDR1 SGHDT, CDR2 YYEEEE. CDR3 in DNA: TGTGCCAGCAGCTTGTCCGCCCTAGCGAGGAGAGGTCAGTTCTTC. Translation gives CASSLSALARRGQFF.

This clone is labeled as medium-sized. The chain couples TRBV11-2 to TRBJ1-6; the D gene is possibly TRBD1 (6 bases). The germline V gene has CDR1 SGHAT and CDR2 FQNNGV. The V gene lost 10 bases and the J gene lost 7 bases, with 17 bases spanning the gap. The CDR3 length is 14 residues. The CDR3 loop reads CATLATGQNSPLHF. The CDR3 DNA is TGTGCCACCCTAGCGACAGGACAAAATTCACCCCTCCACTTT.

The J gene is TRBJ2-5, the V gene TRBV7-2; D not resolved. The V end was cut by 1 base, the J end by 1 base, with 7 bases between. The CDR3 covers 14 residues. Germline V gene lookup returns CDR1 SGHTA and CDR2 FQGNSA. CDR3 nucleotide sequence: TGTGCCAGCAGCTTAGGGGCGGTCCAAGAGACCCAGTACTTC. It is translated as CASSLGAVQETQYF. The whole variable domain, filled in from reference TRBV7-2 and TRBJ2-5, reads GAGVSQSPSNKVTEKGKDVELRCDPISGHTALYWYRQSLGQGLEFLIYFQGNSAPDKSGLPSDRFSAERTGGSVSTLTIQRTQQEDSAVYLCASSLGAVQETQYFGPGTRLLVL.

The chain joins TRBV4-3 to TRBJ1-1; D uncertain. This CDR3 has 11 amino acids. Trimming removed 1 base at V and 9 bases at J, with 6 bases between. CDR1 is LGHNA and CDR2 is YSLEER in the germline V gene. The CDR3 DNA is TGCGCCAGCAGCCAAGGAAATAAAGCTTTCTTT. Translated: CASSQGNKAFF.

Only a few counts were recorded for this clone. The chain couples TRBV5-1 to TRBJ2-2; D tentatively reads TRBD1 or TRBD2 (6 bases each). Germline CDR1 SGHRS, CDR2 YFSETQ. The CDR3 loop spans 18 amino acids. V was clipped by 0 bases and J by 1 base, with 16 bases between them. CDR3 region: CASSLVGGGRLNTGELFF. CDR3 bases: TGCGCCAGCAGCTTGGTGGGGGGCGGAAGATTGAACACCGGGGAGCTGTTTTTT.

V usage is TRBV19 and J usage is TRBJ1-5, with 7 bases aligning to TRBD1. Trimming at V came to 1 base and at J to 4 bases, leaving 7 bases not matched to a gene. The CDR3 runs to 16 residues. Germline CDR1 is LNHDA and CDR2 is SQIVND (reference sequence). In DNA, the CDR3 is TGTGCCAGTAGTATAGGAGACAGGGTCGGTAATCAGCCCCAGCATTTT. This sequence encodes CASSIGDRVGNQPQHF.

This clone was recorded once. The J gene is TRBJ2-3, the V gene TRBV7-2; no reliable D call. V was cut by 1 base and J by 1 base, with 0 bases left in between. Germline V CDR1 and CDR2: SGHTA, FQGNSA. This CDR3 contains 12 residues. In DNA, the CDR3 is TGTGCCAGCAGCTTAGGCACAGATACGCAGTATTTT. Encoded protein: CASSLGTDTQYF.

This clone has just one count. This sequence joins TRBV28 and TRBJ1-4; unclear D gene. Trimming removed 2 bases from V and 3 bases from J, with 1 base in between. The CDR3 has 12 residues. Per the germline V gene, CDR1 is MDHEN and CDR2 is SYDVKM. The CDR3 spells CASSLANEKLFF. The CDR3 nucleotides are TGTGCCAGCAGTTTAGCTAATGAAAAACTGTTTTTT.

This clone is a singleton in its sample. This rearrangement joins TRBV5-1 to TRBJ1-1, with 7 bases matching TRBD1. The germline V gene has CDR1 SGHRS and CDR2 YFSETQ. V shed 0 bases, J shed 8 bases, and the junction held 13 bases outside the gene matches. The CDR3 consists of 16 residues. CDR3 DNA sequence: TGCGCCAGCAGCTTGGGGACAGGCCCCTGGAACCTCGAAGCTTTCTTT. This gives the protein CASSLGTGPWNLEAFF. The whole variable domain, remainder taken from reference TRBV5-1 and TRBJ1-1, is KAGVTQTPRYLIKTRGQQVTLSCSPISGHRSVSWYQQTPGQGLQFLFEYFSETQRNKGNFPGRFSGRQFSNSRSEMNVSTLELGDSALYLCASSLGTGPWNLEAFFGQGTRLTVV.

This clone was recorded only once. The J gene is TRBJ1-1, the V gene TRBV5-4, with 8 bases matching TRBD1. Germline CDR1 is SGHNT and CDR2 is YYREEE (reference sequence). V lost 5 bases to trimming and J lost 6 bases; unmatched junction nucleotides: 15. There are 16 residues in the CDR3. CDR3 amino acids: CASSRTTGGVPAEAFF. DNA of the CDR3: TGTGCCAGCAGTCGGACAACAGGGGGGGTTCCGGCTGAAGCTTTCTTT.

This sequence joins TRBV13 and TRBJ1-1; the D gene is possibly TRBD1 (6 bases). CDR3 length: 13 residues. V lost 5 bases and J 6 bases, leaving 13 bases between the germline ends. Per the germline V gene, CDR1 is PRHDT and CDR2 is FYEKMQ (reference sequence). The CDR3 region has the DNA TGTGCCAGCAGCGACACCTCAGGGGCTGAAGCTTTCTTT. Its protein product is CASSDTSGAEAFF.

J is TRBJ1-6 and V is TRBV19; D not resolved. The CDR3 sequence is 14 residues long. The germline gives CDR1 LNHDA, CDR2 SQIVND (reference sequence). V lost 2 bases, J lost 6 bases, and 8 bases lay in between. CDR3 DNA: TGTGCCAGTAGTATACAGACTGTTAATTCACCCCTCCACTTT. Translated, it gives CASSIQTVNSPLHF.

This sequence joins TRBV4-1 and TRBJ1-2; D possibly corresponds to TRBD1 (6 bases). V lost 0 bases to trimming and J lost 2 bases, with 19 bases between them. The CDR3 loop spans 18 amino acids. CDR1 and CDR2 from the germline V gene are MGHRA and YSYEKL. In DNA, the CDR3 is TGCGCCAGCAGCCAAGATGTAGGCGGCTATAGGGGGAACTATGGCTACACCTTC. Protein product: CASSQDVGGYRGNYGYTF.

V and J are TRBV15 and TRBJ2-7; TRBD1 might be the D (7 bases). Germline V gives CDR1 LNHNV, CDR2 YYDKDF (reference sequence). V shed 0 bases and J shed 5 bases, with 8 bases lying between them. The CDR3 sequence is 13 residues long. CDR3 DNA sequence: TGTGCCACCAGCAGAGACAGGGGGGACGAGCAGTACTTC. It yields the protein CATSRDRGDEQYF.

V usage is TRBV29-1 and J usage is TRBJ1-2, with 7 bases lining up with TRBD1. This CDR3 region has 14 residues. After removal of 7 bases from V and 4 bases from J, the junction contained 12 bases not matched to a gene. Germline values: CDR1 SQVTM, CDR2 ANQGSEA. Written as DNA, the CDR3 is TGCAGCGCTATGACAGGGATAAAGGGCTATGGCTACACCTTC. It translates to CSAMTGIKGYGYTF.

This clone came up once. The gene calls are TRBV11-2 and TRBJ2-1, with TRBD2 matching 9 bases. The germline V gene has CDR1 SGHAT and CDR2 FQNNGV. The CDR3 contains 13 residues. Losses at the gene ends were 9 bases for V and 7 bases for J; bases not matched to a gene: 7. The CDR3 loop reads CASMSGGRNEQFF. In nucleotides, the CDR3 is TGTGCCAGTATGAGCGGGGGGAGGAATGAGCAGTTCTTC.

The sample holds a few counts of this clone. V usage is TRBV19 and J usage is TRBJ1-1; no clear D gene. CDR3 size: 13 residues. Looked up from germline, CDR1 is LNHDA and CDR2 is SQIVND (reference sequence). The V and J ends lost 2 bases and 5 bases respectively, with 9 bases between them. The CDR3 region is CASSISRGTEAFF. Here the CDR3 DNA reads TGTGCCAGTAGTATATCGCGGGGTACTGAAGCTTTCTTT. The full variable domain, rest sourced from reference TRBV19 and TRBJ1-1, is DGGITQSPKYLFRKEGQNVTLSCEQNLNHDAMYWYRQDPGQGLRLIYYSQIVNDFQKGDIAEGYSVSREKKESFPLTVTSAQKNPTAFYLCASSISRGTEAFFGQGTRLTVV.

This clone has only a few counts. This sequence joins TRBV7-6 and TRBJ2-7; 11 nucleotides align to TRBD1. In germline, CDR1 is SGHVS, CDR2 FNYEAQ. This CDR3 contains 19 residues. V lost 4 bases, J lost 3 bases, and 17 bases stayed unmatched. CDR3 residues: CASSSSTTRPGTGGYEQYF. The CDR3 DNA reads TGTGCCAGCAGCTCCTCCACCACCAGACCCGGGACAGGGGGCTACGAGCAGTACTTC.